This TCR beta chain was sequenced during a study of blood T cell repertoires in COVID-19. Overall study context: Donors in the United States, Italy and Spain gave samples during acute or convalescent COVID-19. Nucleic acid was either cDNA or gDNA, and it came from T cells, B-cell-depleted T cells, or PBMCs.

The authors' processing: Counts of nucleated cells, estimated from reference gene primer amplification, were obtained. The data were produced by immunoSEQ multiplex PCR, yet TCRdb's version contains in-frame clones alone and is incomplete. Clone size and V and J calls were adopted from that table, with D and trimming inferred from the DNA. The sample shows roughly 230,000 clones, roughly 87% of them seen only once. The V gene's germline CDR1 is LNHDA and CDR2 SQIVND (reference sequence). V shed 1 base and J shed 3 bases, with 13 bases lying between them. The CDR3 runs 16 residues. This sequence was found in a woman aged 40 to 50 who had recovered from COVID-19. The specimen sequenced was peripheral blood. The gene calls are TRBV19 and TRBJ1-5; D possibly corresponds to TRBD1 (5 bases). CDR3 in DNA: TGTGCCAGTAGTATAGGTTTGGGGCTGAACAATCAGCCCCAGCATTTT. Protein sequence: CASSIGLGLNNQPQHF.